This T cell receptor (beta chain) was captured in a study of blood T cell repertoires in COVID-19. About the research overall: PBMCs, B-cell-depleted T cells, or T cells provided the cDNA or gDNA that made up the material.

Germline CDR1 is MDHEN and CDR2 is SYDVKM. This CDR3 region has 14 residues. Unmatched junction bases numbered 9, after V lost 7 bases and J lost 4 bases. In the original workflow: Estimated nucleated cell counts came from reference gene primer amplification. The protocol was immunoSEQ multiplex PCR, while the TCRdb copy is restricted to in-frame clones and leaves out a portion. V and J calls and clone size come straight from that table; D and trimming were deduced from the DNA. The sample records about 280,000 clones, around 85% being singletons. A single count supports this clone. The chain employs TRBV28 and TRBJ1-2, with TRBD1 identical over 7 bases. Sequencing used peripheral blood. The sequence was obtained from a man in his forties or fifties with active or convalescent COVID-19. In DNA form, the CDR3 reads TGTGCCAGCACCCCAGGGGGGCAGGGCTATGGCTACACCTTC. Its translation: CASTPGGQGYGYTF.